The 22 T cell receptor beta chains below were found in one sample sequenced in a study of cytomegalovirus exposure and HLA in healthy donors. The PCR contained 60 Vbeta and 13 Jbeta primers. Repertoires were generated with immunoSEQ multiplex PCR, while TCRdb's copy carries only in-frame clones and drops some. This table holds 100,000 to 150,000 clones, about 80% found once. Sequenced material: PBMCs. All receptors come from a man in his forties in good health and CMV-seronegative.

The chain is built from TRBV14 and TRBJ1-6, with D unclear. Germline CDR1 reads SGHDN; CDR2 reads FVKESK. The CDR3 contains 14 residues. Between the trimmed V and J ends, which lost 1 base and 11 bases, there was a span of 12 bases. The chain's CDR3 is CASSQGHFRAPLHF. The CDR3 DNA is TGTGCCAGCAGCCAAGGGCACTTTCGGGCACCCCTCCACTTT.

The rearrangement joins TRBV5-8 to TRBJ1-2, with 7 bases matching TRBD1. The CDR3 totals 16 residues. The ends lost 4 bases at V and 0 bases at J; junction bases unmatched: 9. CDR1 and CDR2 (germline): SGHTS, YDEGEE. The CDR3 nucleotides are TGTGCCAGCAGCCGTACAGGGGTGTCCCCTAACTATGGCTACACCTTC. Amino acids: CASSRTGVSPNYGYTF.

The chain is built from TRBV5-6 and TRBJ2-2, with 12 bases that match TRBD2. CDR1 is SGHDT, CDR2 YYEEEE, per germline. The CDR3 spans 16 residues. Unmatched junction bases numbered 3, after V lost 2 bases and J lost 4 bases. CDR3 amino acids: CASSFLAGGFTGELFF. CDR3 in DNA: TGTGCCAGCAGCTTTCTAGCGGGGGGGTTCACCGGGGAGCTGTTTTTT.

The rearrangement uses TRBV7-3 and TRBJ2-2; no definite D call. CDR1 is SGHTA and CDR2 is FQGTGA in the germline V gene. The V end was cut by 1 base, the J end by 1 base, with 4 bases between. The CDR3 is 14 residues long. CDR3 coding DNA: TGTGCCAGCAGCTTAAATCTGAACACCGGGGAGCTGTTTTTT. Amino acids: CASSLNLNTGELFF.

This clone has a handful of counts. The chain uses TRBV6-5 and TRBJ1-3; 7 bases are a match to TRBD1. Germline loops: CDR1 MNHEY, CDR2 SVGAGI. J lost 0 bases, V lost 7 bases, and 3 bases had no gene match. The CDR3 length is 14 residues. CDR3 protein: CASTGTASGNTIYF. In nucleotides, the CDR3 is TGTGCCAGCACCGGGACAGCCTCTGGAAACACCATATATTTT.

The chain couples TRBV30 to TRBJ1-1, with a tentative D call TRBD1 (6 bases). This CDR3 contains 12 residues. Germline-derived CDR1 and CDR2 are GTSNPN and SVGIG (reference sequence). Trimming left V 4 bases short and J 2 bases short, with 8 bases between. CDR3 bases: TGTGCCTGGACAGGGGCCAACACTGAAGCTTTCTTT. This translates into CAWTGANTEAFF.

The V and J genes are TRBV7-3 and TRBJ2-1; D is unclear. V dropped 0 bases and J dropped 3 bases, with 6 bases sitting between them. The germline V gene encodes CDR1 SGHTA and CDR2 FQGTGA. This CDR3 region has 14 residues. The CDR3 is CASSLTPSYNEQFF. The CDR3, as DNA: TGTGCCAGCAGCTTAACTCCTAGCTACAATGAGCAGTTCTTC.

The J gene is TRBJ2-2, the V gene TRBV2; no firm D call. Germline V gene lookup returns CDR1 SNHLY and CDR2 FYNNEI. The CDR3 spans 14 residues. Trimming took 5 bases from V and 4 from J, leaving 11 bases between them. CDR3 sequence: CASSYYTSTGELFF. CDR3 coding DNA: TGTGCCAGCAGTTACTACACATCCACCGGGGAGCTGTTTTTT. Full variable domain (outside the CDR3, taken from reference TRBV2 and TRBJ2-2): EPEVTQTPSHQVTQMGQEVILRCVPISNHLYFYWYRQILGQKVEFLVSFYNNEISEKSEIFDDQFSVERPDGSNFTLKIRSTKLEDSAMYFCASSYYTSTGELFFGEGSRLTVL.

The chain is built from TRBV11-2 and TRBJ1-1; D gene unclear. The CDR3 runs 13 residues. Germline V gene data show CDR1 as SGHAT and CDR2 as FQNNGV. Between the trimmed V and J ends, which lost 4 bases and 0 bases, there was a span of 6 bases. The CDR3 loop is CASSSRVNTEAFF. The CDR3 DNA is TGTGCCAGCAGCTCTCGAGTGAACACTGAAGCTTTCTTT.

As for this clone: The junction departs from the called germline gene at one end, perhaps through a read error. The chain's CDR3 is CASSERALLAGTGANGLTF. CDR3 sequence (DNA): TGTGCCAGCAGTGAAAGGGCCTTACTAGCCGGGACTGGGGCCAACGGCCTGACTTTC. The V and J genes are TRBV2 and TRBJ2-6; maybe TRBD2 (6 bases). This CDR3 spans 19 amino acids. Germline CDR1 SNHLY, CDR2 FYNNEI.

The chain recombines TRBV18 with TRBJ2-3, with D uncertain. The CDR3 is 12 amino acids. V lost 4 bases, J lost 2 bases, and 4 bases lay in between. CDR1 is KGHSH, CDR2 LQKENI, per germline. CDR3 sequence: CASSLYTDTQYF. CDR3 sequence (DNA): TGTGCCAGCTCACTGTACACAGATACGCAGTATTTT.

The sample holds one count of this clone. The gene calls are TRBV27 and TRBJ2-7; 8 bases agree with TRBD1. The V gene end was trimmed by 8 bases and the J gene end by 6 bases; junction bases not matched to a gene: 15. CDR1 and CDR2 from the germline V gene are MNHEY and SMNVEV (reference sequence). The CDR3 totals 15 residues. The CDR3 spells CASAPRRQGKGEQYF. The CDR3 nucleotides read TGTGCCAGCGCGCCTCGTCGACAGGGGAAAGGCGAGCAGTACTTC.

The genes are TRBV2 and TRBJ2-6; tentatively, D is TRBD1 (6 bases). V was cut by 10 bases and J by 0 bases, with 25 bases left in between. This CDR3 has 19 amino acids. CDR1 SNHLY and CDR2 FYNNEI come from the germline V gene. The CDR3 loop is CATFRTSTGTFSGANVLTF. For the CDR3, the DNA is TGTGCCACCTTCCGAACTTCAACCGGGACATTCTCTGGGGCCAACGTCCTGACTTTC. The whole variable domain, remainder taken from reference TRBV2 and TRBJ2-6, is EPEVTQTPSHQVTQMGQEVILRCVPISNHLYFYWYRQILGQKVEFLVSFYNNEISEKSEIFDDQFSVERPDGSNFTLKIRSTKLEDSAMYFCATFRTSTGTFSGANVLTFGAGSRLTVL.

J is TRBJ2-3 and V is TRBV9; D gene unclear. This CDR3 spans 12 amino acids. Trimming pared 3 bases from V and 6 bases from J, leaving 8 bases between. Germline CDR1 is SGDLS and CDR2 is YYNGEE. In nucleotides, the CDR3 is TGTGCCAGCAGCGGACTGGAGGATACGCAGTATTTT. Its protein product is CASSGLEDTQYF.

The chain recombines TRBV19 with TRBJ2-3; possibly TRBD2 for D (5 bases). The CDR3 loop spans 14 amino acids. V was clipped by 7 bases and J by 6 bases, with 17 bases between them. Germline CDR1 LNHDA, CDR2 SQIVND (reference sequence). The DNA of the CDR3 is TGTGCCAGTAACCGCGACCTAGCCGGGGATACGCAGTATTTT. The encoded protein is CASNRDLAGDTQYF.

The chain joins TRBV9 to TRBJ2-1, with D perhaps matching TRBD1 (6 bases). This CDR3 is built from 16 residues. In germline, CDR1 is SGDLS, CDR2 YYNGEE. The V gene lost 0 bases and the J gene lost 6 bases, with 16 bases spanning the gap. The CDR3 sequence is CASSVGAGRGVNEQFF. As DNA, the CDR3 is TGTGCCAGCAGCGTAGGGGCTGGCAGGGGAGTCAATGAGCAGTTCTTC.

The chain joins TRBV6-1 to TRBJ1-1, with a weak D call TRBD1 (6 bases). The CDR3 has 16 amino acids. Germline CDR1 is MNHNS and CDR2 is SASEGT. V shed 2 bases and J shed 1 base, with 14 bases lying between them. CDR3 nucleotide sequence: TGTGCCAGCAGTGAAAATGTTGGACAGTCGAACACTGAAGCTTTCTTT. Protein: CASSENVGQSNTEAFF.

This clone was seen more than once but under ten times. Sequence at one end of the junction differs from germline and may be a read error. The CDR3 nucleotides are TGTGCCAGCAGCTGGACGGGCGGGGGGACCGATTCTAACTTT. It codes for CASSWTGGGTDSNF. V is TRBV5-8 and J is TRBJ1-6; tentatively, D is TRBD1 (5 bases). The CDR3 runs to 14 residues. CDR1 and CDR2 from the germline V gene are SGHTS and YDEGEE.

The chain recombines TRBV10-3 with TRBJ1-1; the D gene is possibly TRBD1 (5 bases). The length of the CDR3 is 14 residues. V dropped 8 bases and J dropped 8 bases, with 21 bases sitting between them. Germline V CDR1 and CDR2: ENHRY, SYGVKD. The CDR3, as DNA: TGTGCCATCGGTCCCCGTGGAGGGGAGAACGAAGCTTTCTTT. Protein: CAIGPRGGENEAFF.

The chain employs TRBV28 and TRBJ2-7, with 8 nucleotides matching TRBD1. Germline CDR1 is MDHEN and CDR2 is SYDVKM. The CDR3 runs to 16 residues. V dropped 5 bases and J dropped 1; count of bases not matched to a gene: 10. The CDR3 DNA is TGTGCCAGCAGTATAACCGGGACAGGCCGATCCTACGAGCAGTACTTC. Translated, it gives CASSITGTGRSYEQYF.

The sample holds a few counts of this clone. The V gene is TRBV5-4, the J gene TRBJ2-2, with a weak D call TRBD1 (6 bases). The CDR3 is made up of 15 amino acids. Between the trimmed V and J ends, which lost 4 bases and 0 bases, there was a span of 10 bases. Germline V CDR1 and CDR2: SGHNT, YYREEE (reference sequence). The DNA of the CDR3 is TGTGCCAGCAGCACGACAGGCTCGAACACCGGGGAGCTGTTTTTT. Its protein is CASSTTGSNTGELFF.

The J gene is TRBJ2-3, the V gene TRBV6-5; D unclear. V gave up 9 bases and J gave up 0 bases, with 13 bases separating them. CDR1 MNHEY and CDR2 SVGAGI come from the germline V gene. The CDR3 length is 14 residues. The CDR3 DNA reads TGTGCCAGTGGAGCAGCATCTAGCACAGATACGCAGTATTTT. It codes for CASGAASSTDTQYF.